This T cell receptor beta chain was obtained from a study of blood T cell repertoires in COVID-19. The table lists this clone with a count of one. Assay used: immunoSEQ multiplex PCR; TCRdb lists only in-frame clones, some missing. The table includes 100,000 to 150,000 clones, 70% to 90% detected once. Germline CDR1 is SGHTA and CDR2 is FQGNSA. The CDR3 totals 15 residues. V gave up 1 base and J gave up 7 bases; unmatched junction bases: 4. The TCR originated in a woman of 80 years or more with acute or convalescent COVID-19. V usage is TRBV7-2 and J usage is TRBJ1-6; 7 bases match TRBD1. Sequencing input: peripheral blood. The CDR3 here is CASSLVDRVNSPLHF. The CDR3 bases are TGTGCCAGCAGCTTAGTCGACAGGGTCAATTCACCCCTCCACTTT.